The 13 T cell receptor beta chains listed next were all sequenced from one sample in a study of CD8 T cells in Susac syndrome. After extraction with the RNeasy kit, roughly 0.5 to 1 ug of the RNA was reverse transcribed using random hexamers. From the immunoSEQ multiplex PCR reads, TCRdb called clonotypes with MiXCR, one entry per CDR3 protein. The table shows approximately 160,000 distinct CDR3 sequences, with around 93% occurring only once. Sequenced: CD4+ T cells from PBMCs. Every receptor here comes from a human donor in good health.

The V call is TRBV11-2, the J call TRBJ1-2, with D perhaps matching TRBD1 (5 bases). The V gene's germline CDR1 is SGHAT and CDR2 FQNNGV. The ends were cut back, 5 bases at V and 7 bases at J, with 20 bases in the middle. CDR3 size: 15 residues. This CDR3 reads CASSGGNAHRSGYTF. CDR3 nucleotide sequence: TGTGCCAGCAGCGGGGGAAATGCCCATAGGAGTGGCTACACCTTC. Based on the CDR3 plus reference TRBV11-2 and TRBJ1-2, the full variable domain is EAGVAQSPRYKIIEKRQSVAFWCNPISGHATLYWYQQILGQGPKLLIQFQNNGVVDDSQLPKDRFSAERLKGVDSTLKIQPAKLEDSAVYLCASSGGNAHRSGYTFGSGTRLTVV.

This chain uses TRBV20-1 with TRBJ1-2, with D possibly matching TRBD1 (6 bases). Germline lookup yields CDR1 DFQATT and CDR2 SNEGSKA (reference sequence). The CDR3 consists of 13 residues. V lost 2 bases and J lost 6, with 13 bases in between. This CDR3 reads CSARLYRDNGYTF. CDR3 coding DNA: TGCAGTGCTAGACTCTACAGGGATAATGGCTACACCTTC.

The chain uses TRBV7-8 and TRBJ2-6, with a tentative D call TRBD1 (5 bases). Trimming took off 2 bases at V and 0 bases at J, with 11 bases between the two ends. CDR1 and CDR2 (germline): SGHVS, FQNEAQ. The CDR3 consists of 17 residues. The chain's CDR3 is CASSLQGYFSGANVLTF. CDR3 bases: TGTGCCAGCAGCTTACAGGGTTACTTCTCTGGGGCCAACGTCCTGACTTTC.

This sequence joins TRBV30 and TRBJ1-4, with 7 bases aligning to TRBD1. In germline, CDR1 is GTSNPN, CDR2 SVGIG (reference sequence). V lost 2 bases to trimming and J lost 8 bases; unmatched junction nucleotides: 8. This CDR3 comprises 14 residues. For the CDR3, the DNA is TGTGCCTGGAGTCCCGCGACAGGGCCAGAAAAACTGTTTTTT. It encodes CAWSPATGPEKLFF.

The genes are TRBV14 and TRBJ1-2; D might be TRBD1 (5 bases). Germline CDR1 and CDR2: SGHDN and FVKESK. V lost 1 base and J lost 6, with 12 bases in between. This CDR3 has 14 amino acids. CDR3 amino acids: CASSQADWDHGYTF. CDR3 in DNA: TGTGCCAGCAGCCAAGCCGATTGGGACCATGGCTACACCTTC.

This chain joins TRBV6-5 and TRBJ2-3; the D is unclear. Germline CDR1 and CDR2: MNHEY and SVGAGI. Trimming took off 8 bases at V and 3 bases at J, with 6 bases between the two ends. This CDR3 region has 11 residues. The CDR3 sequence is CASFSTDTQYF. Here the CDR3 DNA reads TGTGCCAGCTTCAGTACAGATACGCAGTATTTT.

V usage is TRBV5-1 and J usage is TRBJ2-2; 11 bases fit TRBD1. J lost 4 bases, V lost 9 bases, and 5 bases had no gene match. Germline CDR1 and CDR2: SGHRS and YFSETQ. The CDR3 sequence is 14 residues long. The CDR3 DNA reads as TGCGCCACCGGACAGGGGGCGAGCACCGGGGAGCTGTTTTTT. Translation: CATGQGASTGELFF.

This chain connects TRBV5-1 to TRBJ2-7, with TRBD2 identical over 7 bases. The CDR3 has 15 amino acids. The trim removed 4 bases at V and 5 bases at J, leaving 12 bases unmatched. CDR1 SGHRS and CDR2 YFSETQ come from the germline V gene. CDR3 nucleotides: TGCGCCAGCAGCCGCGGTGGGAGGGAGAACGACGAGCAGTACTTC. Amino acids: CASSRGGRENDEQYF.

The chain couples TRBV6-6 to TRBJ2-1; D call uncertain. Germline V lookup: CDR1 MNHNY, CDR2 SVGAGI (reference sequence). The CDR3 loop spans 12 amino acids. The V end was cut by 6 bases, the J end by 8 bases, with 11 bases between. Here the CDR3 DNA reads TGTGCCAGCAGCTTACGCGCCTATGAGCAGTTCTTC. Protein product: CASSLRAYEQFF.

The chain carries TRBV25-1 and TRBJ2-1; 8 bases map to TRBD1. J was trimmed by 2 bases and V by 3 bases; bases with no gene match: 6. CDR3 length equals 16 residues. Germline V gene sequence: CDR1 MGHDK, CDR2 SYGVNS. This CDR3 is CASSESSGGPYNEQFF. The DNA for the CDR3 is TGTGCCAGCAGTGAGAGTTCAGGGGGCCCCTACAATGAGCAGTTCTTC.

V is TRBV7-2 and J is TRBJ2-1; 12 nucleotides line up with TRBD2. The CDR3 consists of 13 residues. CDR1 and CDR2 from the germline V gene are SGHTA and FQGNSA. J gave up 14 bases and V 6 bases, and 8 bases lay outside the gene matches. CDR3 loop: CASRPTSGGPKFF. DNA of the CDR3: TGTGCCAGCAGACCTACTAGCGGGGGGCCCAAGTTCTTC. Looking up the rest from reference TRBV7-2 and TRBJ2-1 gives the full variable domain: GAGVSQSPSNKVTEKGKDVELRCDPISGHTALYWYRQSLGQGLEFLIYFQGNSAPDKSGLPSDRFSAERTGGSVSTLTIQRTQQEDSAVYLCASRPTSGGPKFFGPGTRLTVL.

The genes are TRBV7-2 and TRBJ1-4; TRBD1 matches 10 bases. The trim removed 4 bases at V and 6 bases at J, leaving 8 bases unmatched. Per the germline V gene, CDR1 is SGHTA and CDR2 is FQGNSA. This CDR3 has 16 residues. The CDR3 nucleotides are TGTGCCAGCAGCTCGCAAACGGGACAGGGGCATGAAAAACTGTTTTTT. It encodes CASSSQTGQGHEKLFF.

This chain connects TRBV2 to TRBJ1-1, with D perhaps TRBD1 (5 bases). The CDR3 is 13 amino acids. The germline CDR1 and CDR2 sequences are SNHLY and FYNNEI. Trimming took off 6 bases at V and 0 bases at J, with 8 bases between the two ends. CDR3 coding DNA: TGTGCCAGCAGGACAGAGATGAACACTGAAGCTTTCTTT. Protein: CASRTEMNTEAFF.